Below are 27 T cell receptor beta chains sequenced from a single sample in a study of shared clonotypes between healthy human individuals. Naive CD8 isolation took CD45RO-negative cells positively selected for CCR7 and excluded terminally differentiated effector memory CD45RA+ cells. The table came from immunoSEQ multiplex PCR; TCRdb's copy has only in-frame clones and leaves some out. Of more than 2 million clones in the sample, 93% were seen once. Material for sequencing was naive CD8+ T cells from PBMCs. Receptor source: a man between 18 and 35 years old in good health. Some clones in this sample may be carry-over from other donors' samples.

The chain employs TRBV27 and TRBJ2-7; no definite D call. The V gene lost 5 bases and the J gene lost 0 bases, with 14 bases spanning the gap. Germline V lookup: CDR1 MNHEY, CDR2 SMNVEV (reference sequence). CDR3 length: 15 amino acids. DNA for the CDR3: TGTGCCAGCAGTCCCGACATCTTGAGCTCCTACGAGCAGTACTTC. Its translation is CASSPDILSSYEQYF.

V is TRBV9 and J is TRBJ1-1; a weak D match, TRBD1 (6 bases). The CDR3 consists of 11 residues. V dropped 7 bases and J dropped 3 bases, with 7 bases sitting between them. The germline gives CDR1 SGDLS, CDR2 YYNGEE. This chain's CDR3 is CASGTYTEAFF. The CDR3 DNA sequence: TGTGCCAGCGGGACATACACTGAAGCTTTCTTT.

The gene calls are TRBV19 and TRBJ2-1; 12 nucleotides agree with TRBD2. The V and J ends lost 1 base and 7 bases, in that order; junction bases with no gene match: 5. This CDR3 has 16 residues. The germline gives CDR1 LNHDA, CDR2 SQIVND (reference sequence). The CDR3: CASSIGRTSGANEQFF. The CDR3 region has the DNA TGTGCCAGTAGTATAGGTAGGACTAGCGGGGCTAATGAGCAGTTCTTC.

V is TRBV7-9 and J is TRBJ2-7; D is perhaps TRBD1 or TRBD2 (5 bases each). Trimming pared 10 bases from V and 6 bases from J, leaving 13 bases between. CDR3 length equals 11 residues. CDR1 SEHNR and CDR2 FQNEAQ come from the germline V gene (reference sequence). The CDR3 region is CATILGAEQYF. For the CDR3, the DNA is TGTGCCACCATACTAGGGGCCGAGCAGTACTTC.

J is TRBJ1-1 and V is TRBV5-1; the D gene is possibly TRBD1 (6 bases). The CDR3 totals 14 residues. V was pared by 1 base and J by 1 base, with 8 bases between. Germline V gene sequence: CDR1 SGHRS, CDR2 YFSETQ. The CDR3 loop reads CASSLTGRNTEAFF. The CDR3 coding sequence is TGCGCCAGCAGCTTGACAGGGCGGAACACTGAAGCTTTCTTT.

This clone was counted a single time. The chain is built from TRBV11-1 and TRBJ2-7, with TRBD2 matching over 10 bases. The CDR3 sequence is 16 residues long. Germline V gene lookup returns CDR1 SGHAT and CDR2 FQDESV (reference sequence). J was trimmed by 3 bases and V by 5 bases; bases with no gene match: 10. The CDR3 nucleotides read TGTGCCAGCAGCATACGGCTAGCGGGAGTTAGCTACGAGCAGTACTTC. Translation: CASSIRLAGVSYEQYF.

This chain uses TRBV2 with TRBJ2-5; 7 bases align to TRBD2. CDR1 is SNHLY, CDR2 FYNNEI, per germline. J gave up 0 bases and V 10 bases, and 14 bases lay outside the gene matches. The CDR3 has 16 amino acids. The CDR3 here is CATPGRREGHQETQYF. CDR3 nucleotides: TGTGCCACCCCAGGGCGAAGGGAGGGCCACCAAGAGACCCAGTACTTC.

The V and J genes are TRBV28 and TRBJ1-5, with D possibly TRBD1 on 6 matching bases. This CDR3 comprises 13 residues. The germline V and J ends were trimmed by 6 bases and 7 bases, with 13 bases remaining between them. Germline-derived CDR1 and CDR2 are MDHEN and SYDVKM. CDR3 protein: CASRLDRTQPQHF. The CDR3 nucleotides are TGTGCCAGCAGACTTGACAGGACCCAGCCCCAGCATTTT. Looking up the rest from reference TRBV28 and TRBJ1-5 gives the full variable domain: DVKVTQSSRYLVKRTGEKVFLECVQDMDHENMFWYRQDPGLGLRLIYFSYDVKMKEKGDIPEGYSVSREKKERFSLILESASTNQTSMYLCASRLDRTQPQHFGDGTRLSIL.

This clone was observed a few times. The chain combines TRBV25-1 with TRBJ1-4; D call uncertain. The CDR3 consists of 11 residues. The V end was cut by 2 bases, the J end by 10 bases, with 5 bases between. Germline loops: CDR1 MGHDK, CDR2 SYGVNS. The CDR3 region has the DNA TGTGCCAGCAGTGAACACGGAAAACTGTTTTTT. This gives the protein CASSEHGKLFF.

The chain links TRBV2 to TRBJ2-1; possible D gene TRBD2, 6 bases. Germline V gene sequence: CDR1 SNHLY, CDR2 FYNNEI. Trimming took off 1 base at V and 4 bases at J, with 11 bases between the two ends. The CDR3 contains 15 residues. This CDR3 reads CASSEGAGSYNEQFF. CDR3 nucleotide sequence: TGTGCCAGCAGTGAAGGCGCCGGGAGTTACAATGAGCAGTTCTTC.

This chain connects TRBV30 to TRBJ1-4, with a possible D match to TRBD1 (6 bases). V dropped 0 bases and J dropped 8 bases, with 19 bases sitting between them. This CDR3 has 16 amino acids. The germline gives CDR1 GTSNPN, CDR2 SVGIG (reference sequence). CDR3: CAWSVPTRGGREKLFF. In DNA form, the CDR3 reads TGTGCCTGGAGTGTACCCACGAGGGGGGGAAGGGAAAAACTGTTTTTT.

A word on this clone: Other DNA sequences of this sample code for an identical CDR3. The chain carries TRBV5-1 and TRBJ2-7; D gene ambiguous. This CDR3 region has 14 residues. Germline V gene data show CDR1 as SGHRS and CDR2 as YFSETQ. V lost 0 bases and J 1 base, leaving 8 bases between the germline ends. Here the CDR3 DNA reads TGCGCCAGCAGCTTGGGCTTGTCTTCCTACGAGCAGTACTTC. Translated: CASSLGLSSYEQYF.

The chain employs TRBV30 and TRBJ2-1; the D gene could be TRBD1 or TRBD2 (6 bases each). This CDR3 region has 15 residues. Deletions cut 5 bases from V and 8 bases from J, with 22 bases between. CDR1 and CDR2 (germline): GTSNPN, SVGIG (reference sequence). Here the CDR3 reads CAWSHGDAGGDEQFF. The CDR3 DNA reads TGTGCCTGGTCCCATGGGGACGCCGGGGGCGATGAGCAGTTCTTC.

The chain is built from TRBV5-6 and TRBJ2-3, with 7 bases identical to TRBD2. V dropped 0 bases and J dropped 2; count of bases not matched to a gene: 6. Per germline, CDR1 SGHDT and CDR2 YYEEEE. The CDR3 runs to 16 residues. CDR3 in DNA: TGTGCCAGCAGCTTGGATCCGGGAGGAGACACAGATACGCAGTATTTT. Its translation: CASSLDPGGDTDTQYF.

This clone occurred once. The chain's CDR3 is CASSLSRHYEQYF. Written as DNA, the CDR3 is TGTGCCAGCAGTTTATCCCGACACTACGAGCAGTACTTC. The J gene is TRBJ2-7, the V gene TRBV28; D gene ambiguous. The CDR3 contains 13 residues. The germline V gene has CDR1 MDHEN and CDR2 SYDVKM. The V end was cut by 1 base, the J end by 3 bases, with 7 bases between. Variable domain in full (rest from reference TRBV28 and TRBJ2-7): DVKVTQSSRYLVKRTGEKVFLECVQDMDHENMFWYRQDPGLGLRLIYFSYDVKMKEKGDIPEGYSVSREKKERFSLILESASTNQTSMYLCASSLSRHYEQYFGPGTRLTVT.

V gene TRBV19 combines with J gene TRBJ1-1, with a weak D call TRBD1 (6 bases). Germline CDR1 reads LNHDA; CDR2 reads SQIVND (reference sequence). Trimming took 5 bases from V and 1 from J, leaving 14 bases between them. The CDR3 sequence is 15 residues long. The CDR3 nucleotides read TGTGCCAGTAGTGGGAACAGGGCCGCGAACACTGAAGCTTTCTTT. Translating it yields CASSGNRAANTEAFF.

The DNA for the CDR3 is TGTGCCAGCAGCTTAGTACCCGACAGTCACAATGAGCAGTTCTTC. It is translated as CASSLVPDSHNEQFF. J is TRBJ2-1 and V is TRBV11-3; the D gene is possibly TRBD1 (5 bases). Trimming removed 1 base at V and 5 bases at J, with 12 bases between. The CDR3 is made up of 15 amino acids. Germline V gene lookup returns CDR1 SGHNT and CDR2 YENEEA.

As regards this clone: Other DNA sequences in this specimen translate into the identical CDR3. Written as DNA, the CDR3 is TGTGCCAGCAGTTTATCCGGGGCCAACGTCCTGACTTTC. It encodes CASSLSGANVLTF. V is TRBV28 and J is TRBJ2-6; D uncertain. The V and J ends lost 1 base and 4 bases respectively, with 2 bases between them. The CDR3 consists of 13 residues. In germline, CDR1 is MDHEN, CDR2 SYDVKM.

This clone showed up just a few times. The V gene is TRBV4-2, the J gene TRBJ1-5; 7 nucleotides align to TRBD1. In germline, CDR1 is LGHNA, CDR2 YNFKEQ. The ends lost 4 bases at V and 4 bases at J; junction bases unmatched: 10. This CDR3 has 16 amino acids. CDR3 nucleotide sequence: TGTGCCAGCAGCCTTCAGGGGGGCGTGGGAAATCAGCCCCAGCATTTT. This translates into CASSLQGGVGNQPQHF.

To note about this clone: Other DNA sequences from this sample encode an identical CDR3 as well. The chain uses TRBV7-6 and TRBJ2-7; TRBD1 matches 9 bases. After removal of 5 bases from V and 2 bases from J, the junction contained 4 bases not matched to a gene. Germline V CDR1 and CDR2: SGHVS, FNYEAQ. CDR3 size: 14 residues. The CDR3 bases are TGTGCCAGCAGCCCTAGGGACAGGGCCTACGAGCAGTACTTC. Translated: CASSPRDRAYEQYF.

Here the CDR3 reads CASSQMRISGTAAYEQYF. In DNA, the CDR3 is TGCGCCAGCAGCCAAATGAGGATTTCCGGGACAGCAGCCTACGAGCAGTACTTC. The chain is built from TRBV4-1 and TRBJ2-7, with 7 bases fitting TRBD1. CDR1 MGHRA and CDR2 YSYEKL come from the germline V gene. With V trimmed by 2 bases and J by 2 bases, 15 bases remained unmatched. The CDR3 is 18 amino acids.

The V gene is TRBV6-1, the J gene TRBJ1-2; no definite D call. Germline V gives CDR1 MNHNS, CDR2 SASEGT. V dropped 0 bases and J dropped 0 bases, with 11 bases sitting between them. This CDR3 is 16 amino acids long. This chain's CDR3 is CASSEAHGRSNYGYTF. CDR3 DNA: TGTGCCAGCAGTGAAGCGCATGGCAGATCTAACTATGGCTACACCTTC.

The chain is built from TRBV27 and TRBJ1-1, with a tentative D call TRBD1 (6 bases). The CDR3 contains 13 residues. Looked up from germline, CDR1 is MNHEY and CDR2 is SMNVEV (reference sequence). Trimming removed 5 bases at V and 6 bases at J, with 13 bases between. Here the CDR3 reads CASSPTGQAEAFF. The DNA for the CDR3 is TGTGCCAGCAGTCCCACAGGGCAGGCTGAAGCTTTCTTT.

The gene calls are TRBV7-9 and TRBJ2-7; TRBD1 agrees at 7 bases. The CDR3 extends over 14 amino acids. Trimming removed 8 bases from V and 7 bases from J; junction bases left unmatched: 14. Germline-derived CDR1 and CDR2 are SEHNR and FQNEAQ (reference sequence). The chain's CDR3 is CASGVSGQGEEQYF. The CDR3 DNA reads TGTGCCAGCGGAGTTTCGGGGCAGGGGGAGGAGCAGTACTTC.

This chain joins TRBV7-9 and TRBJ1-5; 9 bases are a match to TRBD1. The germline CDR1 and CDR2 sequences are SEHNR and FQNEAQ (reference sequence). The trim removed 5 bases at V and 6 bases at J, leaving 5 bases unmatched. The CDR3 has 14 amino acids. CDR3 residues: CASSIQGAGQPQHF. Written as DNA, the CDR3 is TGTGCCAGCAGCATACAGGGGGCGGGTCAGCCCCAGCATTTT.

V is TRBV7-9 and J is TRBJ2-7; 8 bases match TRBD1. The CDR3 totals 17 residues. Germline V gives CDR1 SEHNR, CDR2 FQNEAQ (reference sequence). V shed 5 bases, J shed 0 bases, and the junction held 12 bases outside the gene matches. The CDR3 region is CASSARAGGRSSYEQYF. CDR3 nucleotide sequence: TGTGCCAGCAGCGCGAGGGCAGGGGGCCGCAGCTCCTACGAGCAGTACTTC. The full variable domain, rest sourced from reference TRBV7-9 and TRBJ2-7, is DTGVSQNPRHKITKRGQNVTFRCDPISEHNRLYWYRQTLGQGPEFLTYFQNEAQLEKSRLLSDRFSAERPKGSFSTLEIQRTEQGDSAMYLCASSARAGGRSSYEQYFGPGTRLTVT.

Concerning this clone: The same CDR3 can be traced to other DNA sequences in this sample. The V and J genes are TRBV9 and TRBJ2-3; 8 positions agree with TRBD1. The V segment lost 0 bases and the J segment 2 bases; nucleotides outside the gene matches: 5. Germline loops: CDR1 SGDLS, CDR2 YYNGEE. The CDR3 has 16 residues. The CDR3 here is CASSVAGTGSTDTQYF. The CDR3 DNA reads TGTGCCAGCAGCGTAGCCGGGACAGGTTCCACAGATACGCAGTATTTT.